The present entry profiles one TCR beta chain with its context. Production of TCR beta cDNA used 500 ng total RNA together with a constant-region primer. Libraries of TCR beta came from three nested multiplex PCR rounds with slightly modified ARM-PCR. Investigators reported that the first two PCR rounds, at about 9 cycles each, used TRBV1-TRBV30 forward primers with a C-beta reverse primer. TCRdb reprocessed the multiplex PCR reads with MiXCR, giving one entry per CDR3 protein. The data contain more than 50,000 distinct CDR3 sequences, 60% to 75% of them singletons. This specimen comes from a study of tumor-infiltrating lymphocytes in primary liver carcinoma. The tissue used was unsorted bulk material of about 19-31 mg. RNA and DNA were co-extracted from it with the AllPrep DNA/RNA mini kit. Germline-derived CDR1 and CDR2 are SQVTM and ANQGSEA. CDR3 length: 18 amino acids.

V usage is TRBV29-1 and J usage is TRBJ2-6, with TRBD1 as a possible D gene (5 bases). The sequenced material came from liver tumor tissue from sampling region 2. The subset is: tumor region T2, inferior pole. The clonotype originates from a man between 35 and 55 years old with primary liver carcinoma and hepatitis B virus infection. The CDR3 here is CKVEVVGQVLVGANVLTF. The DNA of the CDR3 is TGCAAAGTTGAAGTGGTGGGGCAGGTACTCGTGGGGGCCAACGTCCTGACTTTC.